Presented here are 7 T cell receptor beta chains from one specimen sequenced in a study of blood T cell repertoires in COVID-19. The table came from immunoSEQ multiplex PCR; TCRdb's copy has only in-frame clones and leaves some out. The sample has approximately 100,000 clones, about four fifths seen once. Specimen: peripheral blood. These receptors all stem from a human donor in a cohort sampled during active COVID-19.

The gene calls are TRBV6-5 and TRBJ1-3; D uncertain. With 2 bases removed from V and 2 bases from J, the gap between germline ends came to 4 bases. Germline V gives CDR1 MNHEY, CDR2 SVGAGI. The length of the CDR3 is 13 residues. CDR3 DNA sequence: TGTGCCAGCAGTTACGAGGCTGGAAACACCATATATTTT. It encodes CASSYEAGNTIYF.

This clone has just a few counts. The chain joins TRBV6-5 to TRBJ1-1; D is undetermined. The CDR3 loop spans 13 amino acids. The germline V and J ends were trimmed by 2 bases and 2 bases, with 6 bases remaining between them. CDR1 is MNHEY, CDR2 SVGAGI, per germline. CDR3 nucleotides: TGTGCCAGCAGTTACGCAGAAAACACTGAAGCTTTCTTT. This codes for CASSYAENTEAFF.

The rearrangement uses TRBV9 and TRBJ1-6, with D perhaps TRBD1 (5 bases). CDR1 and CDR2 from the germline V gene are SGDLS and YYNGEE. V lost 0 bases, J lost 0 bases, and 10 bases lay in between. The CDR3 sequence is 17 residues long. For the CDR3, the DNA is TGTGCCAGCAGCGTAGCTGGGGGGAACTCCTATAATTCACCCCTCCACTTT. Translating it yields CASSVAGGNSYNSPLHF.

CDR3 protein: CASSIRQVAMNTEAFF. The CDR3 DNA is TGTGCCAGTAGTATACGACAGGTGGCCATGAACACTGAAGCTTTCTTT. The genes are TRBV19 and TRBJ1-1, with D maybe TRBD1 (6 bases). Per germline, CDR1 LNHDA and CDR2 SQIVND (reference sequence). The CDR3 loop spans 16 amino acids. Deletions cut 2 bases from V and 0 bases from J, with 13 bases between. Full variable domain (rest looked up from reference TRBV19 and TRBJ1-1): DGGITQSPKYLFRKEGQNVTLSCEQNLNHDAMYWYRQDPGQGLRLIYYSQIVNDFQKGDIAEGYSVSREKKESFPLTVTSAQKNPTAFYLCASSIRQVAMNTEAFFGQGTRLTVV.

This sequence joins TRBV5-1 and TRBJ2-7, with TRBD1 matching over 7 bases. The germline CDR1 and CDR2 sequences are SGHRS and YFSETQ. The CDR3 contains 14 residues. Trimming at V came to 0 bases and at J to 3 bases, leaving 3 bases not matched to a gene. CDR3 DNA sequence: TGCGCCAGCAGCTTGGGGGCAGGGGGCTACGAGCAGTACTTC. Its translation: CASSLGAGGYEQYF.

The chain recombines TRBV2 with TRBJ1-2; the D gene is possibly TRBD1 (6 bases). Germline-derived CDR1 and CDR2 are SNHLY and FYNNEI. The CDR3 is 14 amino acids. V was pared by 8 bases and J by 6 bases, with 19 bases between. CDR3 amino acids: CASAPRTDENGYTF. The DNA of the CDR3 is TGTGCCAGCGCCCCTCGGACAGACGAGAATGGCTACACCTTC.

This chain joins TRBV10-3 and TRBJ1-2, with 12 bases fitting TRBD1. The J segment lost 3 bases and the V segment lost 6 bases, leaving 5 bases of the junction unmatched. Germline assignment: CDR1 ENHRY and CDR2 SYGVKD. The CDR3 is made up of 15 amino acids. The CDR3 protein is CAIRAGTGGDYGYTF. The CDR3 DNA is TGTGCCATCAGGGCCGGGACAGGGGGCGACTATGGCTACACCTTC.